This T cell receptor (beta chain) came from a study of cytomegalovirus exposure and HLA in healthy donors. As for the study in general: Earlier results showed roughly 120 million unique TCR beta sequences derived from roughly 180 million T cells.

Study results and caveats: In a later analysis, donors in an Asian-associated ancestry cluster reportedly had fewer N-insertions in productive TCRs than the cohort mean. TCR beta chain V- and J-gene trimming was linked, in a later analysis, to a missense variant in DCLRE1C. A later analysis found common viral pathogens apparently linked to several of the most significant clusters.

V was trimmed by 1 base and J by 8 bases, leaving 23 bases between them. CDR3 length: 17 amino acids. Germline V gene sequence: CDR1 MGHDK, CDR2 SYGVNS. In its sample, this clone was seen a few times. Its cognate antigen is unknown. With 60 Vbeta and 13 Jbeta primers, the PCR was carried out. Profiling relied on immunoSEQ multiplex PCR, and the TCRdb table lists in-frame clones only, not all of them. There are about 180,000 clones in the sample; around 75% occur only once, and 2.9% lies in the top ten. This chain joins TRBV25-1 and TRBJ1-2; possible D gene TRBD1, 6 bases. This receptor was identified in a male donor in good health and CMV-seronegative. The sequenced material came from PBMCs. CDR3 region: CASSEFRTRAGVEGYTF. The CDR3 DNA follows: TGTGCCAGCAGTGAATTTCGAACGAGGGCAGGGGTGGAAGGCTACACCTTC.